This T cell receptor beta chain was observed in a study of cytomegalovirus exposure and HLA in healthy donors. The PCR was carried out with 60 Vbeta primers and 13 Jbeta primers. Produced via immunoSEQ multiplex PCR; TCRdb's table is partial and in-frame only. This table holds more than 85,000 clones, approximately 76% found once. The germline V gene has CDR1 MNHNS and CDR2 SASEGT. The ends lost 6 bases at V and 2 bases at J; junction bases unmatched: 4. The CDR3 is 13 amino acids. The sample taken for sequencing was PBMCs. The receptor was derived from a man aged 25 to 45 in good health and CMV-seropositive. The rearrangement links TRBV6-1 to TRBJ2-7; 7 nucleotides agree with TRBD1. This CDR3 reads CASRTGQTYEQYF. The CDR3 region has the DNA TGTGCCAGCAGGACAGGGCAAACCTACGAGCAGTACTTC.